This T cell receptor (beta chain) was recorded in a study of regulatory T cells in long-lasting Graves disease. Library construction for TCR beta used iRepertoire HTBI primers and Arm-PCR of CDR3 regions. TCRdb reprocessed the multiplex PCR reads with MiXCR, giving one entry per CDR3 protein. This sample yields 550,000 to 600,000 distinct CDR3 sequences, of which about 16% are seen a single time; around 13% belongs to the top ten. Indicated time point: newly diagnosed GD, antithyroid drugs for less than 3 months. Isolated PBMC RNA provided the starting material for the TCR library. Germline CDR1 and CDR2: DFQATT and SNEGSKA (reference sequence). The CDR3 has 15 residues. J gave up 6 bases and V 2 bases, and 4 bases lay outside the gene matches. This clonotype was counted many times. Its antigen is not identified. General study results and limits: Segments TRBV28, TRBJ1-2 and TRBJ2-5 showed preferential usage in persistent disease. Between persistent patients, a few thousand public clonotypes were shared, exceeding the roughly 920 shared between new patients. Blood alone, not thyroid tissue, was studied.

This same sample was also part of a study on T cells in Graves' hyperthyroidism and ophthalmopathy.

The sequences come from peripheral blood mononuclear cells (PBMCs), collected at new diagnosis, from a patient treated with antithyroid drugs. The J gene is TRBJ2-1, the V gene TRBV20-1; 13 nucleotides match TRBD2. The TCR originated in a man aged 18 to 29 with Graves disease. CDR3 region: CSARTGTSGANEQFF. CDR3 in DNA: TGCAGTGCTAGAACCGGGACTAGCGGGGCCAATGAGCAGTTCTTC.